This passage covers 27 T cell receptor beta chains from one sample sequenced in a study of liver allograft versus peripheral blood T cells. Looking at the study overall: A comparison was made between T cell receptor repertoires in transplanted livers and those in recipients' peripheral blood.

Each CDR3 protein is one row after TCRdb ran MiXCR on the reads. The sample records around 17,000 distinct CDR3 sequences, 22% being singletons. The receptors derive from a human patient who had a liver transplant. The graft donor may account for some of the T cells.

In its sample, this clonotype was seen many times. This sequence joins TRBV6-6 and TRBJ2-5, with D uncertain. Trimming took 4 bases from V and 5 from J, leaving 8 bases between them. The CDR3 covers 12 residues. CDR1 is MNHNY and CDR2 is SVGAGI in the germline V gene (reference sequence). CDR3 region: CASSSLRETQYF. The CDR3 bases are TGTGCCAGCAGTTCCCTACGGGAGACCCAGTACTTC.

By sample fraction, this clonotype is medium-sized. V and J are TRBV29-1 and TRBJ2-1; D uncertain. V shed 0 bases and J shed 4 bases, with 1 base lying between them. Germline CDR1 is SQVTM and CDR2 is ANQGSEA. The CDR3 totals 11 residues. In DNA form, the CDR3 reads TGCAGCGTTGAAGAGTACAATGAGCAGTTCTTC. Amino acid sequence: CSVEEYNEQFF.

This clonotype was counted between two and nine times. The rearrangement joins TRBV6-5 to TRBJ1-4; the match to TRBD1 covers 7 bases. CDR3 length: 15 amino acids. CDR1 is MNHEY and CDR2 is SVGAGI in the germline V gene. With V trimmed by 5 bases and J by 5 bases, 8 bases remained unmatched. The CDR3 sequence: CASSHGDRANEKLFF. CDR3 coding DNA: TGTGCCAGCAGTCACGGTGACAGGGCAAATGAAAAACTGTTTTTT.

This clonotype has ten or more counts. This chain links TRBV10-3 with TRBJ2-5; D is tentatively TRBD1 or TRBD2 (5 bases each). CDR1 and CDR2 from the germline V gene are ENHRY and SYGVKD. The CDR3 is 15 residues long. Trimming stripped 3 bases from V and 0 bases from J, with 11 bases between. The CDR3 coding sequence is TGTGCCATCAGTGACTCCGGGACGCACCAAGAGACCCAGTACTTC. It specifies CAISDSGTHQETQYF.

This clonotype was observed a handful of times. This chain links TRBV5-6 with TRBJ1-1; TRBD1 matches at 7 bases. CDR1 and CDR2 from the germline V gene are SGHDT and YYEEEE. V was pared by 5 bases and J by 4 bases, with 8 bases of the junction left unmatched. The CDR3 runs to 14 residues. The CDR3 DNA sequence: TGTGCCAGCAGGCGACAGGGTAGAGGCACTGAAGCTTTCTTT. This translates into CASRRQGRGTEAFF.

V is TRBV11-1 and J is TRBJ2-1; TRBD1 matches at 8 bases. The CDR3 covers 15 residues. Trimming cost V 6 bases and J 6 bases; bases outside gene matches: 10. CDR1 SGHAT and CDR2 FQDESV come from the germline V gene (reference sequence). CDR3 bases: TGTGCCAGCAGTCCGGACAGGGCGGGCATCAATGAGCAGTTCTTC. Protein: CASSPDRAGINEQFF. Full variable domain (outside the CDR3, taken from reference TRBV11-1 and TRBJ2-1): EAEVAQSPRYKITEKSQAVAFWCDPISGHATLYWYRQILGQGPELLVQFQDESVVDDSQLPKDRFSAERLKGVDSTLKIQPAELGDSAMYLCASSPDRAGINEQFFGPGTRLTVL.

A few counts support this clonotype. This rearrangement joins TRBV15 to TRBJ2-5; D could derive from TRBD1 or TRBD2 (6 bases each). V shed 3 bases and J shed 1 base, with 12 bases lying between them. Per the germline V gene, CDR1 is LNHNV and CDR2 is YYDKDF (reference sequence). The CDR3 contains 15 residues. CDR3 protein: CATSRSRGPQETQYF. The CDR3 nucleotides read TGTGCCACCAGCAGGTCCCGGGGGCCCCAAGAGACCCAGTACTTC.

The chain is built from TRBV28 and TRBJ1-3; D not resolved. Deletions cut 4 bases from V and 0 bases from J, with 13 bases between. Germline CDR1 is MDHEN and CDR2 is SYDVKM. The CDR3 consists of 16 residues. The CDR3, as DNA: TGTGCCAGCAGTTATCATCCCGCCGGCTCTGGAAACACCATATATTTT. This gives the protein CASSYHPAGSGNTIYF.

This clonotype has a single count. The chain employs TRBV20-1 and TRBJ1-6; D is possibly TRBD1 (5 bases). Germline CDR1 DFQATT, CDR2 SNEGSKA (reference sequence). The ends were cut back, 0 bases at V and 9 bases at J, with 12 bases in the middle. The CDR3 runs to 14 residues. The CDR3 spells CSAREYKRGSPLHF. The CDR3 nucleotides are TGCAGTGCTAGAGAATATAAGAGGGGTTCACCCCTCCACTTT.

This clonotype has at least ten counts. This chain links TRBV9 with TRBJ1-1, with 11 bases that match TRBD1. V lost 3 bases and J lost 3; bases outside the gene matches: 10. This CDR3 comprises 17 residues. Germline CDR1 is SGDLS and CDR2 is YYNGEE. The CDR3 DNA sequence: TGTGCCAGCAGCGGGTTAGGGACAGGGGGGGTCGACACTGAAGCTTTCTTT. Its translation is CASSGLGTGGVDTEAFF.

This clonotype has at least ten counts. This chain uses TRBV10-3 with TRBJ1-2; maybe TRBD1 (5 bases). V was cut by 9 bases and J by 2 bases, with 28 bases left in between. In germline, CDR1 is ENHRY, CDR2 SYGVKD. The CDR3 runs to 18 residues. This CDR3 is CAMSSRQRRDVHNYGYTF. The CDR3 DNA sequence: TGTGCCATGAGCAGCCGACAGAGAAGGGACGTACACAACTATGGCTACACCTTC.

In its sample, this clonotype is medium-sized (0.01 to 0.1%). The chain recombines TRBV10-3 with TRBJ1-4; possible D gene TRBD1, 5 bases. V lost 0 bases to trimming and J lost 3 bases, with 8 bases between them. This CDR3 spans 15 amino acids. The V gene's germline CDR1 is ENHRY and CDR2 SYGVKD. CDR3 sequence: CAISESGGANEKLFF. The CDR3 region has the DNA TGTGCCATCAGTGAGTCTGGGGGAGCTAATGAAAAACTGTTTTTT.

The rearrangement uses TRBV6-1 and TRBJ1-1; 9 positions match TRBD1. Germline CDR1 reads MNHNS; CDR2 reads SASEGT. This CDR3 comprises 15 residues. V lost 0 bases, J lost 4 bases, and 3 bases stayed unmatched. The CDR3 coding sequence is TGTGCCAGCAGTGAAGCACAGGGGGCCAGCACTGAAGCTTTCTTT. Translation gives CASSEAQGASTEAFF.

As to this clonotype: A much bigger clone sits one base away, suggesting this may be a read error. This rearrangement joins TRBV6-1 to TRBJ1-5, with TRBD1 identical over 8 bases. The germline CDR1 and CDR2 sequences are MNHNS and SASEGT. The CDR3 is 15 residues long. CDR3 sequence reads: CVSTEIDRGSQPQHF. CDR3 DNA sequence: TGTGTCAGCACCGAGATAGACAGGGGAAGTCAGCCCCAGCATTTT.

This clonotype was observed at least ten times. The V and J genes are TRBV10-3 and TRBJ1-2; D not resolved. CDR3 length equals 16 residues. V was cut by 0 bases and J by 2 bases, with 13 bases left in between. Germline CDR1 ENHRY, CDR2 SYGVKD. CDR3 amino acids: CAISESKEQRNYGYTF. CDR3 bases: TGTGCCATCAGTGAGTCGAAGGAGCAGCGAAACTATGGCTACACCTTC.

The V gene is TRBV19, the J gene TRBJ1-6; D remains ambiguous. Trimming left V 7 bases short and J 7 bases short, with 17 bases between. Germline CDR1 reads LNHDA; CDR2 reads SQIVND (reference sequence). CDR3 size: 15 residues. The CDR3 is CASTPVSGQNSPLHF. The CDR3 bases are TGTGCCAGTACTCCTGTGTCAGGCCAAAATTCACCCCTCCACTTT.

By share of the sample, this clonotype is medium-sized. The V call is TRBV28, the J call TRBJ1-1, with unresolved D. Germline values: CDR1 MDHEN, CDR2 SYDVKM. The CDR3 sequence is 16 residues long. V shed 7 bases and J shed 1 base, with 19 bases lying between them. The chain's CDR3 is CASTNFEGITNTEAFF. The DNA for the CDR3 is TGTGCCAGCACCAACTTTGAAGGGATCACGAACACTGAAGCTTTCTTT. Complete variable domain (other parts from reference TRBV28 and TRBJ1-1): DVKVTQSSRYLVKRTGEKVFLECVQDMDHENMFWYRQDPGLGLRLIYFSYDVKMKEKGDIPEGYSVSREKKERFSLILESASTNQTSMYLCASTNFEGITNTEAFFGQGTRLTVV.

This clonotype was observed at least ten times. This chain connects TRBV6-5 to TRBJ1-5; no clear D gene. Germline loops: CDR1 MNHEY, CDR2 SVGAGI. Trimming cost V 4 bases and J 7 bases, with 14 bases left between them. The CDR3 runs 14 residues. The DNA of the CDR3 is TGTGCCAGCAGTTCGGACTTCGGCGAGCAGCCCCAGCATTTT. It codes for CASSSDFGEQPQHF.

The gene calls are TRBV12-3 or TRBV12-4 and TRBJ2-5; D might be TRBD2 (6 bases). CDR3 length: 16 residues. The V end lost 1 base, the J end lost 0 bases, and 12 bases lay between the germline ends. DNA of the CDR3: TGTGCCAGCAGTTTAGTGGGCGGGGCAAACCAAGAGACCCAGTACTTC. Its translation is CASSLVGGANQETQYF.

This clonotype is labeled medium-sized. The chain is built from TRBV19 and TRBJ1-1, with TRBD1 identical over 7 bases. Germline lookup yields CDR1 LNHDA and CDR2 SQIVND (reference sequence). The CDR3 runs to 14 residues. V trimming: 2 bases; J trimming: 0 bases; junction bases outside the gene matches: 0. The CDR3 region is CASSITGVNTEAFF. CDR3 DNA sequence: TGTGCCAGTAGTATAACAGGGGTGAACACTGAAGCTTTCTTT.

This clonotype was observed a few times. The V and J genes are TRBV19 and TRBJ2-7; 7 nucleotides match TRBD1. The germline gives CDR1 LNHDA, CDR2 SQIVND (reference sequence). J was trimmed by 6 bases and V by 5 bases; bases with no gene match: 7. CDR3 size: 13 residues. CDR3 in amino acids: CASSLQGKSEQYF. In nucleotides, the CDR3 is TGTGCCAGTAGTTTACAGGGGAAGTCCGAGCAGTACTTC.

Only a few counts were recorded for this clonotype. The J gene is TRBJ1-1, the V gene TRBV28; 7 nucleotides align to TRBD1. CDR1 is MDHEN and CDR2 is SYDVKM in the germline V gene. V trimming: 2 bases; J trimming: 4 bases; junction bases outside the gene matches: 7. This CDR3 is built from 15 residues. The chain's CDR3 is CASSLGAGQPTEAFF. For the CDR3, the DNA is TGTGCCAGCAGTTTAGGGGCGGGACAGCCCACTGAAGCTTTCTTT. Full variable domain (rest looked up from reference TRBV28 and TRBJ1-1): DVKVTQSSRYLVKRTGEKVFLECVQDMDHENMFWYRQDPGLGLRLIYFSYDVKMKEKGDIPEGYSVSREKKERFSLILESASTNQTSMYLCASSLGAGQPTEAFFGQGTRLTVV.

Comment on this clonotype: A read error likely explains this, since a far larger clone differs by one base. V and J are TRBV27 and TRBJ2-3; TRBD2 is a possible D gene (6 bases). CDR1 and CDR2 from the germline V gene are MNHEY and SMNVEV (reference sequence). V was shortened by 4 bases and J by 0 bases, with 17 bases between the two germline ends. The CDR3 has 17 residues. CDR3 sequence reads: CASSSRGGGTSTDTQYF. CDR3 nucleotide sequence: TGTGCCAGCAGTTCCCGAGGTGGCGGGACTAGCACAGATACGCAGTATTTT.

The chain combines TRBV6-1 with TRBJ2-2; D uncertain. Germline V lookup: CDR1 MNHNS, CDR2 SASEGT. The CDR3 loop spans 15 amino acids. The germline V and J ends were trimmed by 7 bases and 2 bases, with 14 bases remaining between them. CDR3 loop: CASNYFASNTGELFF. In DNA form, the CDR3 reads TGTGCCAGCAACTACTTTGCGAGCAACACCGGGGAGCTGTTTTTT.

A note on this clonotype: Given a much more abundant clone one base away, this may be a read error. V and J are TRBV18 and TRBJ2-7; possibly TRBD1 for D (5 bases). The V gene lost 3 bases and the J gene lost 7 bases, with 16 bases spanning the gap. CDR1 is KGHSH and CDR2 is LQKENI in the germline V gene. This CDR3 contains 14 residues. The CDR3 is CASSPATVTNEQYF. The CDR3 DNA is TGTGCCAGCTCACCGGCGACAGTCACCAATGAGCAGTACTTC. The full variable domain, with the rest looked up from reference TRBV18 and TRBJ2-7, is NAGVMQNPRHLVRRRGQEARLRCSPMKGHSHVYWYRQLPEEGLKFMVYLQKENIIDESGMPKERFSAEFPKEGPSILRIQQVVRGDSAAYFCASSPATVTNEQYFGPGTRLTVT.

By sample share, this clonotype is medium-sized. The chain carries TRBV6-2 or TRBV6-3 and TRBJ2-3; TRBD2 agrees at 10 bases. The CDR3 has 16 residues. The V segment lost 1 base and the J segment 2 bases; nucleotides outside the gene matches: 3. The germline CDR1 and CDR2 sequences are MNHEY and SVGEGT. The CDR3 DNA sequence: TGTGCCAGCAGTTACTGGAGCGGGAGGGCCACAGATACGCAGTATTTT. Translation: CASSYWSGRATDTQYF.

In its sample, this clonotype was seen a few times. The rearrangement links TRBV20-1 to TRBJ2-7; no clear D gene. The CDR3 covers 13 residues. V was clipped by 5 bases and J by 3 bases, with 14 bases between them. The germline V gene encodes CDR1 DFQATT and CDR2 SNEGSKA (reference sequence). The CDR3 region has the DNA TGCAGTGCTGAACAGCGTGCCCACTACGAGCAGTACTTC. This encodes CSAEQRAHYEQYF.